Each of the 12 T cell receptor beta chains below was sequenced from the same sample in a study of shared clonotypes between healthy human individuals. Only in-frame clones appear in the TCRdb table, and some are missing; sequencing was by immunoSEQ multiplex PCR. The table lists roughly 1 million clones, about 75% of them singletons, with roughly 1.5% in the top ten. Sequenced input: memory CD4+ T cells sorted from blood. Subset noted: CD45RA-negative fraction. The origin of the receptors is a man aged 18 to 30 in good health.

This clone turned up a few times. This rearrangement joins TRBV18 to TRBJ2-7; D may be TRBD1 (6 bases). The ends were cut back, 3 bases at V and 3 bases at J, with 15 bases in the middle. This CDR3 comprises 15 residues. Germline CDR1 is KGHSH and CDR2 is LQKENI. The CDR3 DNA sequence: TGTGCCAGCTCACCGTCGGCAGGGGAAAACTACGAGCAGTACTTC. Its protein is CASSPSAGENYEQYF. The entire variable domain, with the rest obtained from reference TRBV18 and TRBJ2-7, is as follows: NAGVMQNPRHLVRRRGQEARLRCSPMKGHSHVYWYRQLPEEGLKFMVYLQKENIIDESGMPKERFSAEFPKEGPSILRIQQVVRGDSAAYFCASSPSAGENYEQYFGPGTRLTVT.

The V call is TRBV7-8, the J call TRBJ2-7; no definite D call. The V end lost 4 bases, the J end lost 0 bases, and 13 bases lay between the germline ends. The CDR3 extends over 15 amino acids. Germline V gives CDR1 SGHVS, CDR2 FQNEAQ. The chain's CDR3 is CASSYSAASSYEQYF. The CDR3 DNA follows: TGTGCCAGCAGCTACTCGGCGGCGAGCTCCTACGAGCAGTACTTC. Together with reference TRBV7-8 and TRBJ2-7, the CDR3 gives the full variable domain: GAGVSQSPRYKVAKRGQDVALRCDPISGHVSLFWYQQALGQGPEFLTYFQNEAQLDKSGLPSDRFFAERPEGSVSTLKIQRTQQEDSAVYLCASSYSAASSYEQYFGPGTRLTVT.

The V and J genes are TRBV6-6 and TRBJ1-3, with D possibly matching TRBD1 (5 bases). V lost 2 bases and J lost 3, with 11 bases in between. Per the germline V gene, CDR1 is MNHNY and CDR2 is SVGAGI (reference sequence). This CDR3 is 15 amino acids long. CDR3 sequence (DNA): TGTGCCAGCAGTTACGACGGGGGTTATGGAAACACCATATATTTT. Translation gives CASSYDGGYGNTIYF.

This chain links TRBV6-5 with TRBJ2-3, with D possibly being TRBD1 or TRBD2 (5 bases each). V lost 2 bases and J lost 2, with 11 bases in between. Germline lookup yields CDR1 MNHEY and CDR2 SVGAGI. This CDR3 is built from 15 residues. The CDR3 region is CASSYGGPHTDTQYF. CDR3 nucleotides: TGTGCCAGCAGTTACGGGGGACCCCACACAGATACGCAGTATTTT.

The chain is built from TRBV6-6 and TRBJ1-1, with D tentatively TRBD1 (6 bases). The CDR3 has 16 amino acids. Trimming removed 1 base from V and 5 bases from J, with 17 bases in between. From germline, CDR1 is MNHNY and CDR2 SVGAGI (reference sequence). Here the CDR3 DNA reads TGTGCCAGCAGTTACTTTGGCGGGGGGGCAGGGACTGAAGCTTTCTTT. Translation gives CASSYFGGGAGTEAFF.

Concerning this clone: This same CDR3 is encoded by further DNA sequences in the sample. The V gene is TRBV19, the J gene TRBJ1-1, with 8 positions matching TRBD1. V dropped 6 bases and J dropped 4; count of bases not matched to a gene: 4. The CDR3 is 13 amino acids. CDR1 is LNHDA, CDR2 SQIVND, per germline (reference sequence). For the CDR3, the DNA is TGTGCCAGTAGCCCCACAGGGGGCACTGAAGCTTTCTTT. Protein: CASSPTGGTEAFF.

This clone was seen once. The CDR3 spells CASSRQGGYEQYF. The CDR3 coding sequence is TGCGCCAGCAGTAGACAGGGAGGCTACGAGCAGTACTTC. This chain joins TRBV23-1 and TRBJ2-7, with D tentatively TRBD1 (7 bases). TRBV23-1 is sorted into the ORF group, with uncertain function. This CDR3 region has 13 residues. V gave up 5 bases and J gave up 3 bases, with 11 bases separating them.

The J gene is TRBJ2-7, the V gene TRBV2; 9 bases align to TRBD1. Unmatched junction bases numbered 8, after V lost 4 bases and J lost 7 bases. Germline V lookup: CDR1 SNHLY, CDR2 FYNNEI. The CDR3 is 14 amino acids. The CDR3 loop is CASSGGTGWGEQYF. As DNA, the CDR3 is TGTGCCAGCAGTGGAGGGACAGGGTGGGGGGAGCAGTACTTC.

The chain is built from TRBV7-9 and TRBJ2-1; possible D gene TRBD1, 6 bases. Germline lookup yields CDR1 SEHNR and CDR2 FQNEAQ (reference sequence). This CDR3 spans 15 amino acids. Trimming took off 5 bases at V and 5 bases at J, with 16 bases between the two ends. The CDR3 DNA is TGTGCCAGCAGCCCAACAGGGAATGCAAACAATGAGCAGTTCTTC. Translated, it gives CASSPTGNANNEQFF.

The J gene is TRBJ2-7, the V gene TRBV19; TRBD1 aligns across 10 bases. The CDR3 loop spans 15 amino acids. V lost 6 bases and J lost 2; bases outside the gene matches: 7. The V gene's germline CDR1 is LNHDA and CDR2 SQIVND (reference sequence). CDR3 residues: CASSLPGQGTYEQYF. The CDR3 nucleotides read TGTGCCAGTAGCCTTCCGGGACAGGGGACCTACGAGCAGTACTTC.

The rearrangement joins TRBV27 to TRBJ2-7, with D perhaps matching TRBD2 (6 bases). V shed 6 bases and J shed 9 bases, with 21 bases lying between them. CDR3 length equals 14 residues. Germline V gives CDR1 MNHEY, CDR2 SMNVEV (reference sequence). The DNA of the CDR3 is TGTGCCAGCAGGTCCCAGAAACGGGAGCAGGCGCAGTACTTC. It specifies CASRSQKREQAQYF.

Only one count was recorded for this clone. The chain employs TRBV6-1 and TRBJ2-5, with D tentatively TRBD1 (5 bases). Germline CDR1 is MNHNS and CDR2 is SASEGT. This CDR3 has 13 amino acids. V was cut by 5 bases and J by 1 base, with 8 bases left in between. CDR3 protein: CASSTGLQETQYF. In DNA, the CDR3 is TGTGCCAGCAGTACAGGCCTCCAAGAGACCCAGTACTTC.